This is a list of T cell receptor beta chains from one sample in a study of cytomegalovirus exposure and HLA in healthy donors. Produced via immunoSEQ multiplex PCR; TCRdb's table is partial and in-frame only. The sample lists some 150,000 clones, roughly 80% seen once, with about 4.4% in the top ten. The sequenced sample consisted of PBMCs. Receptor source: a woman between 50 and 59 years old in good health and CMV-seropositive. Each CDR3 is given with its conserved first and last residue. D genes are given only for firm matches. Clone size is not always given. Where it is, it says once, few, many or a class for expanded clones.

>15|TRBJ1-2|NA|TRBD1|TRBV5-4
TGTGCCAGCAGTATTCCTCGGGACAGTTACTATGGCTACACCTTC
CASSIPRDSYYGYTF
>16|TRBJ2-2|NA|NA|TRBV14
TGTGCCAGCAGCCAAGAGCTGGGGGCGTTCACCGGGGAGCTGTTTTTT
CASSQELGAFTGELFF
>14|TRBJ1-2|NA|NA|TRBV27
TGTGCCAGCTTTAAAGGGGGTAGCCCCCCTGGCTACACCTTC
CASFKGGSPPGYTF
>19|TRBJ1-1|NA|NA|TRBV11-2
TGTGCCAGCAGCTCTCCCTTCCGGGGGGCGCCGGGTTTGAAAACTGAAGCTTTCTTT
CASSSPFRGAPGLKTEAFF
>16|TRBJ2-6|NA|TRBD1|TRBV27
TGTGCCAGCAGGTTAGCAGGGGGCTCTGGGGCCAACGTCCTGACTTTC
CASRLAGGSGANVLTF
>13|TRBJ1-1|NA|NA|TRBV5-1
TGCGCCAGCAGCTTGGCCGGGACACCCGAAGCTTTCTTT
CASSLAGTPEAFF
>14|TRBJ2-7|NA|TRBD2|TRBV27
TGTGCCAGCAGTTTAAGTCCTAGCGGTTACGAGCAGTACTTC
CASSLSPSGYEQYF
>12|TRBJ1-4|NA|NA|TRBV6-1
TGTGCCAGCAGGGGGCTGGGGGGGAAACTGTTTTTT
CASRGLGGKLFF
>16|TRBJ1-1|NA|TRBD1|TRBV7-2
TGTGCCAGCAGCCTGGGGGGACAGGGTAGAGGGACTGAAGCTTTCTTT
CASSLGGQGRGTEAFF
>11|TRBJ1-1|few|TRBD1|TRBV6-5
TGTGCCAGCAGACAGGGGGCGGGAGCTTTCTTT
CASRQGAGAFF
>15|TRBJ2-7|NA|TRBD1|TRBV28
TGTGCCAGCAGTTTTCACCGGGACAGCTCCTACGAGCAGTACTTC
CASSFHRDSSYEQYF